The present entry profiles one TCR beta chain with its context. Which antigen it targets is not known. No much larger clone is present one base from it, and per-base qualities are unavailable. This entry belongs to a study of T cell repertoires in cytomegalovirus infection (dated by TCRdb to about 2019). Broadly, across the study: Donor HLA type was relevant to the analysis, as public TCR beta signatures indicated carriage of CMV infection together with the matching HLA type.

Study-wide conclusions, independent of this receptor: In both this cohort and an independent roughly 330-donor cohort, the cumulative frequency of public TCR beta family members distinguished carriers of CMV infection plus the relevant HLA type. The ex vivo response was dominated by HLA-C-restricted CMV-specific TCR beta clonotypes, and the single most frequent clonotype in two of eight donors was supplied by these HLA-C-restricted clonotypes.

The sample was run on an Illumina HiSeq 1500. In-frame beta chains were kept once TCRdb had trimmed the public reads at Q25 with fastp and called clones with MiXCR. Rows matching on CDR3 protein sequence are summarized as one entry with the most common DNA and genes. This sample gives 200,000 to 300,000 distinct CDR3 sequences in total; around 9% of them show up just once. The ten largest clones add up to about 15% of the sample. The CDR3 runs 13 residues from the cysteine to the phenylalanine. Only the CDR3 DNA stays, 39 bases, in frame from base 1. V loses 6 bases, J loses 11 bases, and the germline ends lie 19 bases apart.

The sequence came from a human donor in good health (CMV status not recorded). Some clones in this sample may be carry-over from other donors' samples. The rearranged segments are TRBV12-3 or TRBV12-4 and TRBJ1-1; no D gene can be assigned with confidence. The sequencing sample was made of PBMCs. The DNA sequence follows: TGTGCCAGCAGCCCGGGTCAGTTCGGAGGGGCTTTCTTT. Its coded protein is CASSPGQFGGAFF.